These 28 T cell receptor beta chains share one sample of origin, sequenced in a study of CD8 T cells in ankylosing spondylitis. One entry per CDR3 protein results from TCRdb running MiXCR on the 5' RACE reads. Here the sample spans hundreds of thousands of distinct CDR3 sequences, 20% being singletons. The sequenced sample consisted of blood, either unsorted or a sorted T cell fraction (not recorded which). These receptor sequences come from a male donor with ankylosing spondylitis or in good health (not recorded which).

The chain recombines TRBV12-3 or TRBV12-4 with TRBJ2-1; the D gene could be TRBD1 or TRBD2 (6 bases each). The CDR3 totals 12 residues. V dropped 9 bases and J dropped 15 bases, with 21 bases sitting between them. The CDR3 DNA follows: TGTGCCAGTGGGGATGGGGGGCCGGGGTGGTTCTTC. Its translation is CASGDGGPGWFF.

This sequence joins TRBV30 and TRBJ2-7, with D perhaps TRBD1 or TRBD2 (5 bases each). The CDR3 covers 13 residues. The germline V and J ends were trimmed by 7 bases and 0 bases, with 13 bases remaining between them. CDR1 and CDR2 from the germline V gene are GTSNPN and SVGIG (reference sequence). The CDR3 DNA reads TGTGCCTACATGGGGGAGTTCTCCTACGAGCAGTACTTC. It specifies CAYMGEFSYEQYF.

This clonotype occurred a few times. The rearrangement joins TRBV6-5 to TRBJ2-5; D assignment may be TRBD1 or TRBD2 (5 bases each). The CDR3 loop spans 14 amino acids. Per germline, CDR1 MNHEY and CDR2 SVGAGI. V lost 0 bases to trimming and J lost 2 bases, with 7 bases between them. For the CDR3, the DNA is TGTGCCAGCAGTTACTCGAGGGGTCAAGAGACCCAGTACTTC. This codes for CASSYSRGQETQYF.

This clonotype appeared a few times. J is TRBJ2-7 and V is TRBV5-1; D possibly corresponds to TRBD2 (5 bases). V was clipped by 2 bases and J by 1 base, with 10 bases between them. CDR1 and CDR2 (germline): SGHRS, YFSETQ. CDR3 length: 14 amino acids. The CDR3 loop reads CASSFYPGSYEQYF. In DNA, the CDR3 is TGCGCCAGCAGCTTCTACCCGGGGTCCTACGAGCAGTACTTC. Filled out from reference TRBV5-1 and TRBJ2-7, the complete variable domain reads KAGVTQTPRYLIKTRGQQVTLSCSPISGHRSVSWYQQTPGQGLQFLFEYFSETQRNKGNFPGRFSGRQFSNSRSEMNVSTLELGDSALYLCASSFYPGSYEQYFGPGTRLTVT.

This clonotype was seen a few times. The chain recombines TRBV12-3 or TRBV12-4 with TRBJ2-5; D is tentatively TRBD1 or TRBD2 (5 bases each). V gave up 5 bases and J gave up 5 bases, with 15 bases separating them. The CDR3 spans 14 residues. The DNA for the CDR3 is TGTGCCAGCAGTCTCTACATAGGGACGGAGACCCAGTACTTC. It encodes CASSLYIGTETQYF.

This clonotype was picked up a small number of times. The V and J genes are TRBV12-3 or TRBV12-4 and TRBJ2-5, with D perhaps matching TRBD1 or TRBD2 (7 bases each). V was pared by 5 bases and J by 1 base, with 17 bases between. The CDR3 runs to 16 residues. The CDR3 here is CASSGGETGTQETQYF. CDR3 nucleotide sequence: TGTGCCAGCAGTGGGGGGGAGACAGGGACCCAAGAGACCCAGTACTTC.

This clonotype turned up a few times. The CDR3 loop reads CSASFPGRRAEQFF. As DNA, the CDR3 is TGCAGTGCTAGTTTTCCCGGGAGGCGGGCCGAGCAGTTCTTC. The chain is built from TRBV20-1 and TRBJ2-1; 7 bases agree with TRBD2. V lost 3 bases to trimming and J lost 10 bases; unmatched junction nucleotides: 12. Germline loops: CDR1 DFQATT, CDR2 SNEGSKA (reference sequence). This CDR3 comprises 14 residues.

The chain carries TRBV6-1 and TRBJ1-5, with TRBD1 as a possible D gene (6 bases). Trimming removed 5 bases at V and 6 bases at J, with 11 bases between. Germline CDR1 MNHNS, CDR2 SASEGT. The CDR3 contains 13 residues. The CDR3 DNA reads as TGTGCCAGCAGTCGGGACATCAGTCAGCCCCAGCATTTT. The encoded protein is CASSRDISQPQHF.

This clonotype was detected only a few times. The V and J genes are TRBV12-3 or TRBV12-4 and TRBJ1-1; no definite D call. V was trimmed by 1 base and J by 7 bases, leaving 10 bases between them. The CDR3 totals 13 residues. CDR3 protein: CASSLGRPDEAFF. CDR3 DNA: TGTGCCAGCAGTTTAGGTAGGCCAGATGAAGCTTTCTTT.

The CDR3 coding sequence is TGTGCTAGTGGTTTGGGCGGGGGGAACAATGAGCAGTTCTTC. It codes for CASGLGGGNNEQFF. The J gene is TRBJ2-1, the V gene TRBV12-5; 8 bases align to TRBD2. Germline V gene data show CDR1 as LGHNT and CDR2 as FRNRAP. V shed 1 base and J 5 bases; nucleotides not matched to a gene: 1. CDR3 length equals 14 residues.

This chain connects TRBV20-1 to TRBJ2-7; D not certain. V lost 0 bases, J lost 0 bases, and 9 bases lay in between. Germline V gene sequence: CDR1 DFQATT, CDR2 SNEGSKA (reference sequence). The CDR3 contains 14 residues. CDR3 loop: CSARDQDFSYEQYF. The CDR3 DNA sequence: TGCAGTGCTAGAGATCAAGACTTCTCCTACGAGCAGTACTTC.

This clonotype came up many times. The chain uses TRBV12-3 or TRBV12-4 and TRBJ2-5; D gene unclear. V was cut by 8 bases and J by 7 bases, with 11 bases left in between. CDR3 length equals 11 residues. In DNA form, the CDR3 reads TGTGCCAGCTTCTATGGTGGGACCCAGTACTTC. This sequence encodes CASFYGGTQYF.

This CDR3 reads CASSQDLDRGNYGYTF. CDR3 nucleotide sequence: TGTGCCAGCAGCCAAGATTTGGACAGGGGGAACTATGGCTACACCTTC. The chain links TRBV3-1 to TRBJ1-2, with 10 nucleotides matching TRBD1. Germline V CDR1 and CDR2: LGHDT, YNNKEL (reference sequence). The CDR3 sequence is 16 residues long. V lost 0 bases, J lost 2 bases, and 3 bases stayed unmatched.

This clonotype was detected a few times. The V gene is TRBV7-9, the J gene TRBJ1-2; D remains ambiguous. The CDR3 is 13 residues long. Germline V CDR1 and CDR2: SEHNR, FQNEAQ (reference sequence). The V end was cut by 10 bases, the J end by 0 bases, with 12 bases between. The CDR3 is CATDGGSNYGYTF. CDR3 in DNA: TGTGCCACCGACGGAGGGTCTAACTATGGCTACACCTTC.

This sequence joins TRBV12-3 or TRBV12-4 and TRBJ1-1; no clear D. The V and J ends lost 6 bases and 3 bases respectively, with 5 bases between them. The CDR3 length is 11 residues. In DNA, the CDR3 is TGTGCCAGCAGGGAATACACTGAAGCTTTCTTT. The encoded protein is CASREYTEAFF.

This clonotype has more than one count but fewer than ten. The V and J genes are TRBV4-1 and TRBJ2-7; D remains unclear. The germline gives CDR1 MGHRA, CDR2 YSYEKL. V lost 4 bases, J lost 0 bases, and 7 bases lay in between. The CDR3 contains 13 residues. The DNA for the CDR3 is TGCGCCAGCAGCCGGGGTTACTCCTACGAGCAGTACTTC. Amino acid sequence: CASSRGYSYEQYF.

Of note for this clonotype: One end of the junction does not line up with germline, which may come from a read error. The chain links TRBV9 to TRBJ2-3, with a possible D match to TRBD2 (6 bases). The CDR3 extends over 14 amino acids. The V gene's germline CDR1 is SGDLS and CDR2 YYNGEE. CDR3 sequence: CASSVEGLRDTQCF. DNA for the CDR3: TGTGCCAGCAGCGTAGAGGGACTGAGAGATACGCAGTGTTTT.

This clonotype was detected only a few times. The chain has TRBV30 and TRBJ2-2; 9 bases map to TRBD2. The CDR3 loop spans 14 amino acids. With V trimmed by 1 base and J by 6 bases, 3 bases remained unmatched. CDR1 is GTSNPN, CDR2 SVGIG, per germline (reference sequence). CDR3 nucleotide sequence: TGTGCCTGGAGTGACGCGGGGGGGCCCGGGGAGCTGTTTTTT. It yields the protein CAWSDAGGPGELFF.

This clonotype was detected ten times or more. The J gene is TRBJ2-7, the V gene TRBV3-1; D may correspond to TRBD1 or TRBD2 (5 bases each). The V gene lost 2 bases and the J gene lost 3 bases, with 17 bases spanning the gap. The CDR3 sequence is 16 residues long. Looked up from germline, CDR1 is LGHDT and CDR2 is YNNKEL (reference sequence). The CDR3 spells CASSQSGLSFGYEQYF. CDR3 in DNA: TGTGCCAGCAGCCAATCGGGGCTCTCTTTCGGCTACGAGCAGTACTTC.

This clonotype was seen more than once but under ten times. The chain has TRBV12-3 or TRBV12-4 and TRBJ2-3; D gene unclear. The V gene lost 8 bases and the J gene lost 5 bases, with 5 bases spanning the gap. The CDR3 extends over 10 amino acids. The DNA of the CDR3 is TGTGCCAGCTTACTAGATACGCAGTATTTT. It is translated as CASLLDTQYF.

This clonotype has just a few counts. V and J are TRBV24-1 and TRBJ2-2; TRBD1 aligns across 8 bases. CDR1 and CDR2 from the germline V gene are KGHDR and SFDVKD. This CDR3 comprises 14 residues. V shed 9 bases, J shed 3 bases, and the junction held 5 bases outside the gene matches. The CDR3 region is CATGRQGYTGELFF. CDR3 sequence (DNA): TGTGCCACCGGTCGACAGGGGTACACCGGGGAGCTGTTTTTT.

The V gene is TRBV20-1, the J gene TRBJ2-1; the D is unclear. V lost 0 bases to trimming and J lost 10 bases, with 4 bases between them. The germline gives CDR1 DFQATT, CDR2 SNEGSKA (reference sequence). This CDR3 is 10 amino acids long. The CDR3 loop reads CSARDGEQFF. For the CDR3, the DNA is TGCAGTGCTAGAGATGGGGAGCAGTTCTTC.

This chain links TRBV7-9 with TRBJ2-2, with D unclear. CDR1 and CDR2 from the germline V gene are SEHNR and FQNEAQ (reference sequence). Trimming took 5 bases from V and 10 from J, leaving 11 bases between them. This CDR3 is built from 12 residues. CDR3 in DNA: TGTGCCAGCAGCCAGGCAACTAAGGAGCTGTTTTTT. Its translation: CASSQATKELFF.

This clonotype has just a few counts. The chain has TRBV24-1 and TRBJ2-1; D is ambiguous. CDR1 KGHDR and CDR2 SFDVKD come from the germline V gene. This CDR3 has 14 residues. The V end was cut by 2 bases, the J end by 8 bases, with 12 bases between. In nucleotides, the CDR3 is TGTGCCACCAGTGATTGGGCCCGTATGGATGAGCAGTTCTTC. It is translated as CATSDWARMDEQFF.

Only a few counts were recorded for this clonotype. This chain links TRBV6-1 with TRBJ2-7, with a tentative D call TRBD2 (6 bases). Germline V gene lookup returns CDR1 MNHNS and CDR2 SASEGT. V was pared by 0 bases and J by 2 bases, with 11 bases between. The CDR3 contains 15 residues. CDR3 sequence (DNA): TGTGCCAGCAGTGAAGCCGCCGGGGGACCCTACGAGCAGTACTTC. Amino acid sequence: CASSEAAGGPYEQYF.

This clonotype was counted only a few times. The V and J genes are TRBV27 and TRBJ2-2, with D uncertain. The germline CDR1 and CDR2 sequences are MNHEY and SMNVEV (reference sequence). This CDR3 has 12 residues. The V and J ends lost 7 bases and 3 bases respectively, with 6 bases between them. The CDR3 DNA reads TGTGCCAGCACAACCTACACCGGGGAGCTGTTTTTT. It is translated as CASTTYTGELFF.

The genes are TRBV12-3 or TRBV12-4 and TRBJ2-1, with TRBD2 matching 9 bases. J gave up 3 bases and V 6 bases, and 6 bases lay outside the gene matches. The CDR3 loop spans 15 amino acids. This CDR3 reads CASRDGTSFYNEQFF. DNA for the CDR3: TGTGCCAGCAGAGACGGGACTAGCTTCTACAATGAGCAGTTCTTC.

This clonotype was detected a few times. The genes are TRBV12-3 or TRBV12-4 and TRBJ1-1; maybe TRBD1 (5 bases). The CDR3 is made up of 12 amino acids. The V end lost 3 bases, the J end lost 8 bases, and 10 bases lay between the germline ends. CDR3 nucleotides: TGTGCCAGCAGTTTGGGGGACGGGGAAGCTTTCTTT. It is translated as CASSLGDGEAFF.